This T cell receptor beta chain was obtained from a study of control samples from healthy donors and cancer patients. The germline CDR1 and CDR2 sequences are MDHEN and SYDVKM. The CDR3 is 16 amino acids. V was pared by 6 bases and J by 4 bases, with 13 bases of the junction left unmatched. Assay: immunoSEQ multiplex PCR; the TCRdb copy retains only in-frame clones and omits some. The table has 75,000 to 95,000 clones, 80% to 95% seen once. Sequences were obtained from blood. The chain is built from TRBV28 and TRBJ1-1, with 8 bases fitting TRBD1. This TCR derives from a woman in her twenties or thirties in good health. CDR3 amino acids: CASSGQGSRGVTEAFF. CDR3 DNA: TGTGCCAGCAGCGGACAGGGCTCCCGTGGGGTCACTGAAGCTTTCTTT.